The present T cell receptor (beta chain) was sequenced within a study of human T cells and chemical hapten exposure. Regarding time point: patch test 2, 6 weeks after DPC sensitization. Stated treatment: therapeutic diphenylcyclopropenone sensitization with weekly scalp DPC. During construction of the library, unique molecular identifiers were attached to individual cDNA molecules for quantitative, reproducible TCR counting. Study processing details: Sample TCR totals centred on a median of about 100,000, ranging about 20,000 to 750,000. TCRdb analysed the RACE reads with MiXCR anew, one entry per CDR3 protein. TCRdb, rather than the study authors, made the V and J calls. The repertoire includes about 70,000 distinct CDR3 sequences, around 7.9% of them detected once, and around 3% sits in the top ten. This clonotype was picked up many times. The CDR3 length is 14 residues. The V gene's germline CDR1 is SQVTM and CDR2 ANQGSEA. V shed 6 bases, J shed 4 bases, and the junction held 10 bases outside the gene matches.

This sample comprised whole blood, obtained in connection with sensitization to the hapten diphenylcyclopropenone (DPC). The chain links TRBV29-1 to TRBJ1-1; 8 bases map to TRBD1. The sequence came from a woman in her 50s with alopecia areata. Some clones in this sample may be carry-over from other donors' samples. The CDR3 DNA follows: TGCAGCGTGGAAACGACAGGGGAGGGCACTGAAGCTTTCTTT. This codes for CSVETTGEGTEAFF.